Listed below are T cell receptor beta chains from one sample, sequenced in a study of blood T cell repertoires in COVID-19. Libraries were prepared by immunoSEQ multiplex PCR; TCRdb keeps only in-frame clonotypes and omits some of them. The profile shows about 170,000 clones, about 88% of them singletons. The sequencing sample was made of peripheral blood. These receptors came from a man aged 45-65 years who had recovered from COVID-19. CDR3s include the opening cysteine and the closing phenylalanine or tryptophan. Each record gives: clone size, J gene, V gene, D gene, CDR3 protein, CDR3 DNA. A D gene is named only where the DNA matches it firmly. Size values are once, few and many counts, or a class for expanded clones, and some rows have none.

size: NA; J: TRBJ1-2; V: TRBV3-1/TRBV3-2; D: NA; CDR3: CASSQVQVLYGYTF; DNA: TGTGCCAGCAGCCAAGTCCAGGTTCTCTATGGCTACACCTTC
size: NA; J: TRBJ1-3; V: TRBV27; D: NA; CDR3: CASSNTGHLSGNTIYF; DNA: TGTGCCAGCAGTAACACGGGACACCTCTCTGGAAACACCATATATTTT
size: NA; J: TRBJ1-5; V: TRBV6-1; D: TRBD1; CDR3: CASSEGTGVVKPQHF; DNA: TGTGCCAGCAGTGAAGGAACAGGGGTTGTTAAGCCCCAGCATTTT
size: NA; J: TRBJ1-5; V: TRBV27; D: TRBD1; CDR3: CASGSGQDNQPQHF; DNA: TGTGCCAGCGGGTCGGGACAGGACAATCAGCCCCAGCATTTT
size: NA; J: TRBJ1-5; V: TRBV19; D: NA; CDR3: CASSITDRQPQHF; DNA: TGTGCCAGTAGTATAACAGATAGGCAGCCCCAGCATTTT
size: NA; J: TRBJ1-6; V: TRBV6-6; D: TRBD1; CDR3: CASSLTLGQGINSPLHF; DNA: TGTGCCAGCAGTCTAACCCTGGGACAGGGAATTAATTCACCCCTCCACTTT
size: NA; J: TRBJ1-1; V: TRBV2; D: TRBD1; CDR3: CASCDRGRGTEAFF; DNA: TGTGCCAGCTGTGACAGGGGGCGCGGGACTGAAGCTTTCTTT
size: NA; J: TRBJ1-2; V: TRBV19; D: NA; CDR3: CASSALAGDTGYTF; DNA: TGTGCCAGTAGTGCCCTAGCCGGGGACACTGGCTACACCTTC
size: once; J: TRBJ1-2; V: TRBV5-6; D: NA; CDR3: CASSFGGGYTF; DNA: TGTGCCAGCAGCTTTGGCGGGGGCTACACCTTC
size: NA; J: TRBJ1-1; V: TRBV5-4; D: NA; CDR3: CASSLQQNTEAFF; DNA: TGTGCCAGCAGCTTGCAACAGAACACTGAAGCTTTCTTT
size: NA; J: TRBJ2-1; V: TRBV21-1; D: NA; CDR3: CASSKAQGGETYNEQFF; DNA: TGTGCCAGCAGCAAAGCTCAAGGGGGAGAAACCTACAATGAGCAGTTCTTC
size: NA; J: TRBJ2-7; V: TRBV27; D: TRBD1; CDR3: CASSPPGTGAHEQYF; DNA: TGTGCCAGCAGTCCACCCGGGACAGGGGCCCACGAGCAGTACTTC
size: NA; J: TRBJ1-2; V: TRBV6-1; D: TRBD1; CDR3: CASSDGTGINYGYTF; DNA: TGTGCCAGCAGTGACGGGACAGGGATTAACTATGGCTACACCTTC
size: NA; J: TRBJ1-3; V: TRBV7-2; D: NA; CDR3: CASSLGTDSGNTIYF; DNA: TGTGCCAGCAGCTTAGGGACAGATTCTGGAAACACCATATATTTT
size: NA; J: TRBJ2-7; V: TRBV7-3; D: NA; CDR3: CASSLRPGEGYEQYF; DNA: TGTGCCAGCAGCTTAAGGCCAGGGGAGGGGTACGAGCAGTACTTC
size: few; J: TRBJ1-1; V: TRBV12-1; D: NA; CDR3: CASSPVRQGAGEDTEAFF; DNA: TGTGCCAGCAGCCCCGTAAGACAGGGGGCAGGGGAAGACACTGAAGCTTTCTTT
size: NA; J: TRBJ1-1; V: TRBV6-2/TRBV6-3; D: TRBD1; CDR3: CASSKDLQGYTEAFF; DNA: TGTGCCAGCAGTAAGGACTTACAGGGGTACACTGAAGCTTTCTTT
size: NA; J: TRBJ1-1; V: TRBV7-2; D: TRBD1; CDR3: CASSLVSGTGPSAFF; DNA: TGTGCCAGCAGCTTAGTTTCCGGGACAGGCCCCTCAGCTTTCTTT
size: NA; J: TRBJ2-7; V: TRBV7-2; D: NA; CDR3: CASSLNRQYYEQYF; DNA: TGTGCCAGCAGCTTAAATCGACAGTACTACGAGCAGTACTTC
size: once; J: TRBJ2-7; V: TRBV29-1; D: TRBD2; CDR3: CSVEEPLAEREQYF; DNA: TGCAGCGTTGAAGAGCCACTAGCGGAAAGAGAGCAGTACTTC
size: NA; J: TRBJ2-7; V: TRBV15; D: TRBD2; CDR3: CATSREELAGAYEQYF; DNA: TGTGCCACCAGCAGAGAAGAGCTAGCGGGTGCCTACGAGCAGTACTTC
size: NA; J: TRBJ2-5; V: TRBV5-4; D: NA; CDR3: CASSLTVQETQYF; DNA: TGTGCCAGCAGTTTGACGGTCCAAGAGACCCAGTACTTC
size: NA; J: TRBJ1-5; V: TRBV3-1/TRBV3-2; D: NA; CDR3: CASSQDAGVRPQHF; DNA: TGTGCCAGCAGCCAAGACGCAGGTGTGCGGCCCCAGCATTTT
size: once; J: TRBJ1-1; V: TRBV5-1; D: TRBD1; CDR3: CASSRTGVTEAFF; DNA: TGCGCCAGCTCGAGGACAGGGGTCACTGAAGCTTTCTTT
size: NA; J: TRBJ2-7; V: TRBV5-8; D: TRBD1; CDR3: CASSRGQGAYEQYF; DNA: TGTGCCAGCAGCAGAGGACAGGGGGCCTACGAGCAGTACTTC
size: NA; J: TRBJ1-1; V: TRBV21-1; D: NA; CDR3: CASSKAQGGKNTEAFF; DNA: TGTGCCAGCAGCAAAGCACAGGGGGGAAAGAACACTGAAGCTTTCTTT
size: NA; J: TRBJ1-3; V: TRBV20-1; D: TRBD1; CDR3: CSASTGQPNFSGNTIYF; DNA: TGCAGTGCTAGTACGGGACAGCCGAACTTCTCTGGAAACACCATATATTTT
size: NA; J: TRBJ2-3; V: TRBV7-3; D: TRBD2; CDR3: CASSLSSGGASTDTQYF; DNA: TGTGCCAGCAGCTTAAGCAGCGGGGGGGCTAGCACAGATACGCAGTATTTT
size: NA; J: TRBJ1-1; V: TRBV6-5; D: NA; CDR3: CASSTKGGSTEAFF; DNA: TGTGCCAGCAGTACAAAGGGGGGGTCCACTGAAGCTTTCTTT
size: NA; J: TRBJ2-1; V: TRBV28; D: TRBD1; CDR3: CASRGGQGINEQFF; DNA: TGTGCCAGCAGGGGGGGACAGGGGATCAATGAGCAGTTCTTC
size: NA; J: TRBJ2-7; V: TRBV2; D: NA; CDR3: CASSRGRGEASYEQYF; DNA: TGTGCCAGCAGTCGCGGGCGCGGGGAGGCCTCCTACGAGCAGTACTTC
size: NA; J: TRBJ2-2; V: TRBV6-2/TRBV6-3; D: TRBD1; CDR3: CASSLQGDIGELFF; DNA: TGTGCCAGCAGTTTACAGGGGGATATCGGGGAGCTGTTTTTT
size: NA; J: TRBJ2-7; V: TRBV6-5; D: NA; CDR3: CASRSVYEQYF; DNA: TGTGCCAGCCGGTCCGTCTACGAGCAGTACTTC
size: NA; J: TRBJ1-2; V: TRBV5-6; D: TRBD1; CDR3: CASSLIRGLVGYTF; DNA: TGTGCCAGCAGCTTAATCAGGGGGCTGGTCGGCTACACCTTC
size: NA; J: TRBJ2-7; V: TRBV6-5; D: NA; CDR3: CASSYSNTLEEQYF; DNA: TGTGCCAGCAGTTACTCGAATACCCTAGAAGAGCAGTACTTC
size: NA; J: TRBJ2-2; V: TRBV18; D: NA; CDR3: CASSPSTGGTGELFF; DNA: TGTGCCAGCTCACCGTCGACGGGCGGGACCGGGGAGCTGTTTTTT
size: few; J: TRBJ1-1; V: TRBV2; D: NA; CDR3: CASSETGYTEAFF; DNA: TGTGCCAGCAGTGAAACAGGGTACACTGAAGCTTTCTTT
size: NA; J: TRBJ2-4; V: TRBV15; D: NA; CDR3: CATSRDLESSDPLAKNIQYF; DNA: TGTGCCACCAGCAGAGATCTAGAGAGTAGCGATCCCCTAGCCAAAAACATTCAGTACTTC
size: NA; J: TRBJ2-7; V: TRBV5-6; D: TRBD1; CDR3: CASSLERRGLAYEQYF; DNA: TGTGCCAGCAGCTTGGAACGCAGGGGGCTAGCCTACGAGCAGTACTTC
size: NA; J: TRBJ2-3; V: TRBV5-1; D: TRBD1; CDR3: CASSPGGARTDTQYF; DNA: TGCGCCAGCAGCCCAGGGGGCGCGAGAACAGATACGCAGTATTTT
size: NA; J: TRBJ2-1; V: TRBV7-3; D: NA; CDR3: CASSSSPSGYNEQFF; DNA: TGTGCCAGCAGTTCTTCTCCCAGCGGATACAATGAGCAGTTCTTC
size: NA; J: TRBJ1-1; V: TRBV7-2; D: NA; CDR3: CASSLVGGEAEAFF; DNA: TGTGCCAGCAGCTTAGTGGGTGGGGAGGCTGAAGCTTTCTTT
size: NA; J: TRBJ2-2; V: TRBV7-3; D: NA; CDR3: CASSSSTVAGELFF; DNA: TGTGCCAGCAGCTCGTCGACAGTTGCCGGGGAGCTGTTTTTT
size: once; J: TRBJ1-1; V: TRBV30; D: NA; CDR3: CAYTGDNTEAFF; DNA: TGTGCCTATACGGGGGATAACACTGAAGCTTTCTTT
size: NA; J: TRBJ2-7; V: TRBV4-1; D: NA; CDR3: CASSQTLDASYEQYF; DNA: TGCGCCAGCAGCCAAACACTAGATGCGTCCTACGAGCAGTACTTC
size: NA; J: TRBJ1-5; V: TRBV19; D: NA; CDR3: CASSTRGGTQDQPQHF; DNA: TGTGCCAGTAGTACCCGCGGGGGGACACAAGATCAGCCCCAGCATTTT